This TCR beta chain was identified in a study of blood T cell repertoires in COVID-19. Study-wide background: Sites in the United States, Italy and Spain provided acute and convalescent COVID-19 samples.

Germline CDR1 SGHRS, CDR2 YFSETQ. V lost 4 bases and J 0 bases, leaving 10 bases between the germline ends. This CDR3 comprises 14 residues. Original processing methods: Reference gene primer amplification gave nucleated cell count estimates. TCRdb's table, derived via immunoSEQ multiplex PCR, lists solely in-frame clones and lacks some. V, J and clone size were drawn from that table, and D and trimming were deduced from the DNA. The table includes some 300,000 clones, more than 75% detected once. This receptor was obtained from a woman under 40 who had recovered from COVID-19. Sequences were obtained from PBMCs or T cells enriched from blood (not recorded which). The V gene is TRBV5-1, the J gene TRBJ2-5, with a possible D match to TRBD1 (6 bases). CDR3: CASSPRGYQETQYF. CDR3 nucleotides: TGCGCCAGCAGCCCGAGGGGGTACCAAGAGACCCAGTACTTC.